Each of the 27 T cell receptor beta chains below was sequenced from the same sample in a study of Ad26.COV2.S vaccination and SARS-CoV-2 variants. The protocol was immunoSEQ multiplex PCR, while the TCRdb copy is restricted to in-frame clones and leaves out a portion. The sample lists about 370,000 clones, 89% occurring once. Treatment given: roughly 20 received Ad26.COV2.S at low or high dose, single or two shots; 5 received placebo; per-sample allocation not given. Sampling was done on day 63 after the first vaccine or placebo injection. The sample consisted of peripheral blood, taken in a trial of Ad26.COV2.S vaccine versus placebo. The receptors stem from a person between 18 and 59 years old who received the Ad26.COV2.S COVID-19 vaccine or a placebo.

The V gene is TRBV7-2, the J gene TRBJ2-1; 9 bases agree with TRBD2. Germline lookup yields CDR1 SGHTA and CDR2 FQGNSA. The V gene end was trimmed by 5 bases and the J gene end by 9 bases; junction bases not matched to a gene: 11. The CDR3 runs 15 residues. DNA for the CDR3: TGTGCCAGCAGCCAGATGGGACTAGCTTCCGGTGAGCAGTTCTTC. It yields the protein CASSQMGLASGEQFF.

The chain couples TRBV28 to TRBJ1-5, with D perhaps matching TRBD1 (5 bases). CDR3 length: 15 amino acids. CDR1 is MDHEN, CDR2 SYDVKM, per germline. Trimming removed 6 bases from V and 7 bases from J, with 19 bases in between. The CDR3 DNA reads as TGTGCCAGCAGGCCACGCCCGGGACTACCCCAGCCCCAGCATTTT. It specifies CASRPRPGLPQPQHF.

The gene calls are TRBV6-5 and TRBJ1-1, with no clear D. Trimming pared 0 bases from V and 0 bases from J, leaving 8 bases between. The CDR3 is 15 amino acids. Germline V gene lookup returns CDR1 MNHEY and CDR2 SVGAGI. CDR3 region: CASSYSSQLNTEAFF. In DNA, the CDR3 is TGTGCCAGCAGTTACTCGAGTCAGTTGAACACTGAAGCTTTCTTT.

This sequence joins TRBV25-1 and TRBJ2-3; 8 nucleotides match TRBD2. The CDR3 has 15 amino acids. V dropped 4 bases and J dropped 5; count of bases not matched to a gene: 8. Germline loops: CDR1 MGHDK, CDR2 SYGVNS. CDR3 residues: CASSGGSGNRDTQYF. CDR3 in DNA: TGTGCCAGCAGTGGTGGTAGCGGGAACAGAGATACGCAGTATTTT. Combining the CDR3 with reference TRBV25-1 and TRBJ2-3 gives the whole variable domain EADIYQTPRYLVIGTGKKITLECSQTMGHDKMYWYQQDPGMELHLIHYSYGVNSTEKGDLSSESTVSRIRTEHFPLTLESARPSHTSQYLCASSGGSGNRDTQYFGPGTRLTVL.

The V gene is TRBV18, the J gene TRBJ2-7; the match to TRBD1 covers 8 bases. The J segment lost 4 bases and the V segment lost 3 bases, leaving 8 bases of the junction unmatched. There are 15 residues in the CDR3. From germline, CDR1 is KGHSH and CDR2 LQKENI. DNA of the CDR3: TGTGCCAGCTCACCCCCAGGGGGCCTCTCATACGAGCAGTACTTC. This encodes CASSPPGGLSYEQYF. Together with reference TRBV18 and TRBJ2-7, the CDR3 gives the full variable domain: NAGVMQNPRHLVRRRGQEARLRCSPMKGHSHVYWYRQLPEEGLKFMVYLQKENIIDESGMPKERFSAEFPKEGPSILRIQQVVRGDSAAYFCASSPPGGLSYEQYFGPGTRLTVT.

This clone was detected a few times. The chain joins TRBV2 to TRBJ1-1, with D perhaps matching TRBD1 (5 bases). V lost 1 base and J lost 7, with 10 bases in between. CDR3 length equals 13 residues. CDR1 is SNHLY and CDR2 is FYNNEI in the germline V gene. This CDR3 reads CASSEVRGGEAFF. In nucleotides, the CDR3 is TGTGCCAGCAGTGAAGTTCGGGGGGGTGAAGCTTTCTTT.

This clone was detected a few times. The chain carries TRBV7-9 and TRBJ2-1; the D is unclear. This CDR3 is built from 16 residues. V lost 2 bases to trimming and J lost 8 bases, with 19 bases between them. Germline V gene lookup returns CDR1 SEHNR and CDR2 FQNEAQ (reference sequence). The CDR3 DNA follows: TGTGCCAGCAGCTTACCTGACCATGTCTCAATCCATGAGCAGTTCTTC. It codes for CASSLPDHVSIHEQFF.

The genes are TRBV5-1 and TRBJ2-7; D perhaps matches TRBD1 (5 bases). Trimming took 2 bases from V and 0 from J, leaving 9 bases between them. Germline V lookup: CDR1 SGHRS, CDR2 YFSETQ. This CDR3 spans 14 amino acids. The chain's CDR3 is CASSLETASYEQYF. CDR3 nucleotides: TGCGCCAGCAGCTTAGAGACAGCCTCCTACGAGCAGTACTTC.

The chain couples TRBV29-1 to TRBJ2-3; TRBD2 aligns across 8 bases. J lost 0 bases, V lost 5 bases, and 4 bases had no gene match. Germline V CDR1 and CDR2: SQVTM, ANQGSEA. There are 14 residues in the CDR3. As DNA, the CDR3 is TGCAGCGTTCAACGGGAGGGTAGCACAGATACGCAGTATTTT. Amino acids: CSVQREGSTDTQYF.

The gene calls are TRBV3-1 (or the pseudogene TRBV3-2) and TRBJ1-1; D uncertain. CDR1 is LGHDT and CDR2 is YNNKEL in the germline V gene (reference sequence). Trimming cost V 4 bases and J 0 bases, with 3 bases left between them. This CDR3 has 12 residues. CDR3 amino acids: CASSLMNTEAFF. CDR3 DNA sequence: TGTGCCAGCAGCCTTATGAACACTGAAGCTTTCTTT.

The chain recombines TRBV6-5 with TRBJ1-2; 8 positions agree with TRBD1. V lost 4 bases, J lost 8 bases, and 12 bases stayed unmatched. The CDR3 totals 15 residues. Germline loops: CDR1 MNHEY, CDR2 SVGAGI. This chain's CDR3 is CASSSPRTGSTGYTF. CDR3 bases: TGTGCCAGCAGTTCGCCCCGGACAGGGTCGACCGGCTACACCTTC.

The rearrangement links TRBV28 to TRBJ2-7, with D unclear. V was trimmed by 6 bases and J by 6 bases, leaving 18 bases between them. The CDR3 is made up of 14 amino acids. From germline, CDR1 is MDHEN and CDR2 SYDVKM. This CDR3 reads CASSPTPFRPEQYF. In DNA, the CDR3 is TGTGCCAGCAGCCCAACCCCGTTTAGACCCGAGCAGTACTTC.

The chain combines TRBV7-2 with TRBJ2-1; D not resolved. The CDR3 is 13 residues long. The V gene's germline CDR1 is SGHTA and CDR2 FQGNSA. V was trimmed by 2 bases and J by 2 bases, leaving 4 bases between them. CDR3 sequence: CASSLRAYNEQFF. In DNA, the CDR3 is TGTGCCAGCAGCTTACGGGCCTACAATGAGCAGTTCTTC.

The J gene is TRBJ2-2, the V gene TRBV11-1; 7 bases fit TRBD2. With 5 bases clipped from V and 6 bases from J, the junction kept 12 bases outside the gene matches. The CDR3 loop spans 16 amino acids. Germline V gives CDR1 SGHAT, CDR2 FQDESV (reference sequence). CDR3 DNA: TGTGCCAGCAGCCACCTTGGAAATGGGGGGGCCGGGGAGCTGTTTTTT. Translating it yields CASSHLGNGGAGELFF.

This rearrangement joins TRBV14 to TRBJ1-1; no clear D. Trimming took 2 bases from V and 1 from J, leaving 5 bases between them. The CDR3 has 13 residues. CDR1 is SGHDN and CDR2 is FVKESK in the germline V gene. CDR3 loop: CASSQWENTEAFF. The CDR3 DNA sequence: TGTGCCAGCAGCCAATGGGAGAACACTGAAGCTTTCTTT.

The gene calls are TRBV5-4 and TRBJ1-1; D gene unclear. V was trimmed by 3 bases and J by 2 bases, leaving 11 bases between them. In germline, CDR1 is SGHNT, CDR2 YYREEE (reference sequence). This CDR3 is 14 amino acids long. CDR3 region: CASSSQQTNTEAFF. The CDR3 nucleotides are TGTGCCAGCAGCTCCCAACAGACCAACACTGAAGCTTTCTTT.

V gene TRBV19 combines with J gene TRBJ1-5, with TRBD1 as a possible D gene (5 bases). This CDR3 is 13 amino acids long. Trimming left V 5 bases short and J 8 bases short, with 13 bases between. Germline assignment: CDR1 LNHDA and CDR2 SQIVND (reference sequence). CDR3 region: CASSRGRGEPQHF. The CDR3, as DNA: TGTGCCAGTAGTCGGGGACGTGGGGAGCCCCAGCATTTT.

V and J are TRBV19 and TRBJ1-6; 11 bases map to TRBD1. Losses at the gene ends were 9 bases for V and 9 bases for J; bases not matched to a gene: 10. This CDR3 region has 15 residues. Germline CDR1 and CDR2: LNHDA and SQIVND (reference sequence). In nucleotides, the CDR3 is TGTGCCAGCTCACCAACCGGGACAGGGGGTTCACCCCTCCACTTT. Residues: CASSPTGTGGSPLHF.

This chain joins TRBV30 and TRBJ2-7; 9 bases are a match to TRBD2. This CDR3 is built from 15 residues. Looked up from germline, CDR1 is GTSNPN and CDR2 is SVGIG (reference sequence). V shed 0 bases, J shed 4 bases, and the junction held 7 bases outside the gene matches. The CDR3 is CAWSVGGGLAYEQYF. The CDR3 DNA reads TGTGCCTGGAGTGTAGGGGGGGGACTAGCATACGAGCAGTACTTC.

V usage is TRBV14 and J usage is TRBJ2-5; 9 bases match TRBD1. J gave up 5 bases and V 3 bases, and 13 bases lay outside the gene matches. The CDR3 extends over 17 amino acids. The V gene's germline CDR1 is SGHDN and CDR2 FVKESK. CDR3 loop: CASSQTRGTGTRETQYF. CDR3 DNA: TGTGCCAGCAGCCAGACTCGGGGGACAGGGACTCGGGAGACCCAGTACTTC.

CDR3 sequence: CATSDLRSGWGLGPYNEQFF. CDR3 DNA: TGTGCCACCAGTGATTTGCGTTCGGGGTGGGGACTCGGGCCCTACAATGAGCAGTTCTTC. The chain links TRBV24-1 to TRBJ2-1; a possible D gene is TRBD2 (6 bases). CDR3 length: 20 amino acids. The germline V and J ends were trimmed by 0 bases and 2 bases, with 22 bases remaining between them. Germline V gene data show CDR1 as KGHDR and CDR2 as SFDVKD.

This chain connects TRBV3-1 (or the pseudogene TRBV3-2) to TRBJ1-2, with TRBD1 matching over 9 bases. J gave up 4 bases and V 1 base, and 4 bases lay outside the gene matches. The CDR3 runs to 15 residues. Germline CDR1 LGHDT, CDR2 YNNKEL (reference sequence). CDR3 sequence: CASSQGQGGLYGYTF. CDR3 nucleotide sequence: TGTGCCAGCAGCCAAGGACAGGGGGGTCTCTATGGCTACACCTTC.

The chain links TRBV10-2 to TRBJ2-1; 10 bases are shared with TRBD2. V dropped 8 bases and J dropped 5; count of bases not matched to a gene: 6. The CDR3 covers 14 residues. CDR1 and CDR2 (germline): WSHSY, SAAADI. CDR3 nucleotide sequence: TGCGCCAGCGGAACTAGCGGGACTGACAATGAGCAGTTCTTC. This encodes CASGTSGTDNEQFF.

V is TRBV27 and J is TRBJ1-5; D gene ambiguous. Germline values: CDR1 MNHEY, CDR2 SMNVEV (reference sequence). V was trimmed by 6 bases and J by 8 bases, leaving 11 bases between them. The CDR3 is made up of 12 amino acids. As DNA, the CDR3 is TGTGCCAGCAGCCAACCGTCTAAGCCCCAGCATTTT. Amino acid sequence: CASSQPSKPQHF.

The DNA for the CDR3 is TGTGCCAGCAGCAATGGGGCAGGGAAGGCCCATGAGCAGTTCTTC. Translated: CASSNGAGKAHEQFF. The chain uses TRBV21-1 and TRBJ2-1; TRBD1, the D gene given by the table, was not confirmed from the DNA. TRBV21-1 is reported as a pseudogene. There are 15 residues in the CDR3.

The V call is TRBV27, the J call TRBJ2-3, with D possibly TRBD2 on 6 matching bases. There are 14 residues in the CDR3. V was clipped by 7 bases and J by 0 bases, with 11 bases between them. CDR1 is MNHEY and CDR2 is SMNVEV in the germline V gene (reference sequence). CDR3 sequence reads: CASITGTSTDTQYF. For the CDR3, the DNA is TGTGCCAGCATCACCGGGACTAGCACAGATACGCAGTATTTT.

The rearrangement joins TRBV19 to TRBJ2-3, with 8 bases identical to TRBD2. Germline lookup yields CDR1 LNHDA and CDR2 SQIVND (reference sequence). The CDR3 length is 16 residues. Trimming took 5 bases from V and 1 from J; bases not matched to a gene: 8. The CDR3 reads CASSALRREGTDTQYF. DNA for the CDR3: TGTGCCAGTAGTGCCCTAAGGCGGGAGGGCACAGATACGCAGTATTTT.